The source of this T cell receptor (beta chain) is a study of T-cell reconstitution after alpha-beta-depleted transplantation in children. Construction of the TCRbeta library involved unique molecular identifiers. MiXCR was run by TCRdb on the PCR reads, yielding one entry per CDR3 protein. The table lists 230,000 or so distinct CDR3 sequences, approximately 9.9% of them singletons. Many counts were recorded for this clonotype. Sequenced here: PBMCs from the stem cell graft donor, sampled from the stem cell graft. This clonotype was sampled from a human donor who donated a stem cell graft to a child with SCID.

CDR3 protein: CSARDFKPGQGSYNEQFF. The CDR3 DNA reads TGCAGTGCTAGAGATTTTAAACCGGGACAGGGCTCCTACAATGAGCAGTTCTTC. The chain recombines TRBV20-1 with TRBJ2-1; 9 bases map to TRBD1. Losses at the gene ends were 0 bases for V and 0 bases for J; bases not matched to a gene: 9. The CDR3 spans 18 residues. Germline CDR1 is DFQATT and CDR2 is SNEGSKA (reference sequence).